Listed here are 27 T cell receptor beta chains from one sample, sequenced in a study of blood T cell repertoires in COVID-19. Using immunoSEQ multiplex PCR, the repertoire was profiled, and TCRdb retains in-frame clones only, with some absent. The table includes approximately 250,000 clones, around 90% detected once. The source material was PBMCs or T cells enriched from blood (not recorded which). The origin of the receptors is a man aged 35-49 years who had been exposed to COVID-19.

The chain has TRBV13 and TRBJ2-7; TRBD1 agrees at 8 bases. The CDR3 consists of 17 residues. In germline, CDR1 is PRHDT, CDR2 FYEKMQ (reference sequence). The J segment lost 0 bases and the V segment lost 5 bases, leaving 12 bases of the junction unmatched. CDR3 in amino acids: CASSRRRGQGLSYEQYF. The CDR3 DNA sequence: TGTGCCAGCAGCCGCAGGAGAGGACAGGGACTCTCCTACGAGCAGTACTTC.

The V and J genes are TRBV5-1 and TRBJ2-2, with TRBD1 identical over 7 bases. Germline V gene lookup returns CDR1 SGHRS and CDR2 YFSETQ. There are 15 residues in the CDR3. V gave up 4 bases and J gave up 3 bases; unmatched junction bases: 6. In DNA form, the CDR3 reads TGCGCCAGCAGCCTCCGGGACAGACACACCGGGGAGCTGTTTTTT. Translation: CASSLRDRHTGELFF.

This clone came up many times. This rearrangement joins TRBV2 to TRBJ2-2, with a possible D match to TRBD2 (6 bases). V was clipped by 7 bases and J by 3 bases, with 6 bases between them. This CDR3 is 12 amino acids long. CDR1 and CDR2 from the germline V gene are SNHLY and FYNNEI. The CDR3 nucleotides are TGTGCCAGCACTAGCGACACCGGGGAGCTGTTTTTT. As protein: CASTSDTGELFF. Using reference TRBV2 and TRBJ2-2 for the parts outside the CDR3, the full variable domain is EPEVTQTPSHQVTQMGQEVILRCVPISNHLYFYWYRQILGQKVEFLVSFYNNEISEKSEIFDDQFSVERPDGSNFTLKIRSTKLEDSAMYFCASTSDTGELFFGEGSRLTVL.

The chain employs TRBV11-2 and TRBJ1-2, with D possibly matching TRBD1 (5 bases). The CDR3 runs 13 residues. Trimming removed 3 bases from V and 6 bases from J, with 11 bases in between. Germline loops: CDR1 SGHAT, CDR2 FQNNGV. CDR3 sequence: CASSFGGLNGYTF. CDR3 coding DNA: TGTGCCAGCAGCTTCGGGGGATTGAATGGCTACACCTTC.

This chain uses TRBV10-3 with TRBJ1-6; D is possibly TRBD1 (6 bases). The CDR3 has 17 residues. V was trimmed by 1 base and J by 0 bases, leaving 10 bases between them. Germline lookup yields CDR1 ENHRY and CDR2 SYGVKD. The CDR3 coding sequence is TGTGCCATCAGTGAGTTTCAGGGGAGCTCCTATAATTCACCCCTCCACTTT. This gives the protein CAISEFQGSSYNSPLHF.

This rearrangement joins TRBV29-1 to TRBJ2-7; possibly TRBD1 for D (6 bases). V was shortened by 6 bases and J by 2 bases, with 23 bases between the two germline ends. Germline lookup yields CDR1 SQVTM and CDR2 ANQGSEA. CDR3 length equals 16 residues. CDR3 DNA: TGCAGCGTGCAACCCACCGGGACAACGAATGCCTACGAGCAGTACTTC. As protein: CSVQPTGTTNAYEQYF.

The genes are TRBV28 and TRBJ2-1, with unresolved D. The germline V and J ends were trimmed by 5 bases and 14 bases, with 10 bases remaining between them. CDR3 length equals 10 residues. Germline V gene data show CDR1 as MDHEN and CDR2 as SYDVKM. The CDR3 region has the DNA TGTGCCAGCAGTACTCGGGTCAAGTTCTTC. This sequence encodes CASSTRVKFF.

This chain links TRBV6-5 with TRBJ1-2, with 9 bases aligning to TRBD1. The CDR3 covers 14 residues. V trimming: 6 bases; J trimming: 2 bases; junction bases outside the gene matches: 4. Germline V gene data show CDR1 as MNHEY and CDR2 as SVGAGI. This CDR3 is CASRPGTGNYGYTF. CDR3 bases: TGTGCCAGCAGGCCCGGGACAGGGAACTATGGCTACACCTTC.

V is TRBV11-3 and J is TRBJ2-1; TRBD2 matches 8 bases. Per germline, CDR1 SGHNT and CDR2 YENEEA. After removal of 6 bases from V and 0 bases from J, the junction contained 7 bases not matched to a gene. The CDR3 contains 16 residues. This chain's CDR3 is CASSFSGANSYNEQFF. CDR3 nucleotide sequence: TGTGCCAGCAGTTTTAGCGGGGCCAACTCCTACAATGAGCAGTTCTTC. The full variable domain, its missing parts supplied by reference TRBV11-3 and TRBJ2-1, is EAGVVQSPRYKIIEKKQPVAFWCNPISGHNTLYWYLQNLGQGPELLIRYENEEAVDDSQLPKDRFSAERLKGVDSTLKIQPAELGDSAVYLCASSFSGANSYNEQFFGPGTRLTVL.

This clone was observed a single time. The V gene is TRBV19, the J gene TRBJ2-2; TRBD1 agrees at 9 bases. Germline loops: CDR1 LNHDA, CDR2 SQIVND (reference sequence). This CDR3 contains 15 residues. V was clipped by 7 bases and J by 6 bases; unmatched bases: 9. CDR3 bases: TGTGCCAGTACCCGGGACAGGGTTGTCCCCGGGGAGCTGTTTTTT. It codes for CASTRDRVVPGELFF.

The chain couples TRBV7-2 to TRBJ1-6; TRBD1 might be the D (5 bases). V lost 2 bases to trimming and J lost 7 bases, with 6 bases between them. CDR1 and CDR2 (germline): SGHTA, FQGNSA. The CDR3 loop spans 13 amino acids. DNA of the CDR3: TGTGCCAGCAGCTTACGACAGAATTCACCCCTCCACTTT. Residues: CASSLRQNSPLHF.

The genes are TRBV19 and TRBJ2-3; 11 nucleotides match TRBD2. V shed 4 bases and J 3 bases; nucleotides not matched to a gene: 6. This CDR3 spans 16 amino acids. Germline CDR1 and CDR2: LNHDA and SQIVND (reference sequence). The CDR3 sequence: CASSTGTSGRTDTQYF. DNA of the CDR3: TGTGCCAGTAGTACGGGAACTAGCGGGAGAACAGATACGCAGTATTTT.

This chain connects TRBV28 to TRBJ1-3; no definite D call. The ends were cut back, 6 bases at V and 3 bases at J, with 15 bases in the middle. CDR3 size: 15 residues. In germline, CDR1 is MDHEN, CDR2 SYDVKM. CDR3 sequence (DNA): TGTGCCAGCAGCCCCCTTGCCGGGTTTGGAAACACCATATATTTT. As protein: CASSPLAGFGNTIYF.

The genes are TRBV9 and TRBJ2-3, with D perhaps matching TRBD1 (6 bases). The CDR3 covers 13 residues. Germline V gives CDR1 SGDLS, CDR2 YYNGEE. V was clipped by 6 bases and J by 0 bases, with 8 bases between them. CDR3 sequence: CASNGQSTDTQYF. The CDR3 bases are TGTGCCAGCAACGGACAGAGCACAGATACGCAGTATTTT. Complete variable domain (other parts from reference TRBV9 and TRBJ2-3): DSGVTQTPKHLITATGQRVTLRCSPRSGDLSVYWYQQSLDQGLQFLIQYYNGEERAKGNILERFSAQQFPDLHSELNLSSLELGDSALYFCASNGQSTDTQYFGPGTRLTVL.

The V gene is TRBV9, the J gene TRBJ1-6; D is uncertain. The CDR3 runs 15 residues. Trimming cost V 3 bases and J 6 bases, with 13 bases left between them. CDR1 and CDR2 (germline): SGDLS, YYNGEE. CDR3 coding DNA: TGTGCCAGCAGCGCAGGCCAAAACATTAATTCACCCCTCCACTTT. Its translation is CASSAGQNINSPLHF.

This rearrangement joins TRBV7-2 to TRBJ2-7; D possibly corresponds to TRBD2 (6 bases). From germline, CDR1 is SGHTA and CDR2 FQGNSA. V gave up 4 bases and J gave up 11 bases, with 18 bases separating them. The CDR3 loop spans 13 amino acids. The CDR3 is CASSSGMEGSKYF. In DNA, the CDR3 is TGTGCCAGCAGCTCCGGAATGGAGGGCTCTAAGTACTTC.

This chain uses TRBV7-9 with TRBJ1-6; possible D gene TRBD1, 5 bases. V was cut by 5 bases and J by 6 bases, with 11 bases left in between. The CDR3 sequence is 14 residues long. The germline CDR1 and CDR2 sequences are SEHNR and FQNEAQ (reference sequence). The CDR3 DNA reads as TGTGCCAGCAGCAAAGCGCAGGGTAATTCACCCCTCCACTTT. It translates to CASSKAQGNSPLHF.

The chain joins TRBV28 to TRBJ1-2, with a weak D call TRBD1 (6 bases). CDR1 and CDR2 from the germline V gene are MDHEN and SYDVKM. The ends were cut back, 6 bases at V and 14 bases at J, with 19 bases in the middle. CDR3 length: 12 residues. The CDR3 coding sequence is TGTGCCAGCAGGAACTTCGACGCAGGGGCAACCTTC. It is translated as CASRNFDAGATF.

V gene TRBV3-1 (or the pseudogene TRBV3-2) combines with J gene TRBJ1-4; D uncertain. The germline gives CDR1 LGHDT, CDR2 YNNKEL (reference sequence). There are 14 residues in the CDR3. The V gene lost 0 bases and the J gene lost 1 base, with 3 bases spanning the gap. The CDR3 DNA is TGTGCCAGCAGCCAAGAGAGAACTAATGAAAAACTGTTTTTT. Protein: CASSQERTNEKLFF.

V and J are TRBV28 and TRBJ1-1, with TRBD1 as a possible D gene (6 bases). The V end lost 6 bases, the J end lost 4 bases, and 12 bases lay between the germline ends. The CDR3 runs 13 residues. Germline values: CDR1 MDHEN, CDR2 SYDVKM. CDR3 DNA sequence: TGTGCCAGCAGATACCAGGGGACCACTGAAGCTTTCTTT. The encoded protein is CASRYQGTTEAFF.

This clone occurred once. This chain links TRBV19 with TRBJ2-3, with 8 bases lining up with TRBD1. This CDR3 contains 16 residues. Germline loops: CDR1 LNHDA, CDR2 SQIVND (reference sequence). The V and J ends lost 5 bases and 7 bases, in that order; junction bases with no gene match: 14. CDR3 loop: CASSLASGQVTYTQYF. The CDR3 DNA reads TGTGCCAGTAGTCTAGCTTCGGGACAGGTTACTTATACGCAGTATTTT.

The chain is built from TRBV4-1 and TRBJ2-1; 10 positions agree with TRBD2. This CDR3 spans 17 amino acids. Germline V lookup: CDR1 MGHRA, CDR2 YSYEKL. V shed 4 bases, J shed 1 base, and the junction held 7 bases outside the gene matches. The DNA for the CDR3 is TGCGCCAGCAGCCGGATCGCGACTAGCGGGTCCTACAATGAGCAGTTCTTC. It encodes CASSRIATSGSYNEQFF.

This chain links TRBV7-9 with TRBJ2-2; possibly TRBD2 for D (5 bases). Per germline, CDR1 SEHNR and CDR2 FQNEAQ (reference sequence). Trimming cost V 6 bases and J 2 bases, with 7 bases left between them. The CDR3 extends over 13 amino acids. For the CDR3, the DNA is TGTGCCAGCAGGCGGGTAAACACCGGGGAGCTGTTTTTT. This encodes CASRRVNTGELFF. Combining the CDR3 with reference TRBV7-9 and TRBJ2-2 gives the whole variable domain DTGVSQNPRHKITKRGQNVTFRCDPISEHNRLYWYRQTLGQGPEFLTYFQNEAQLEKSRLLSDRFSAERPKGSFSTLEIQRTEQGDSAMYLCASRRVNTGELFFGEGSRLTVL.

The rearrangement links TRBV30 to TRBJ2-5, with D uncertain. V lost 3 bases, J lost 4 bases, and 6 bases lay in between. The germline CDR1 and CDR2 sequences are GTSNPN and SVGIG (reference sequence). The CDR3 is 11 amino acids. The CDR3 nucleotides read TGTGCCTGGAGCAATTTAGAGACCCAGTACTTC. It is translated as CAWSNLETQYF.

A single count supports this clone. The chain is built from TRBV19 and TRBJ1-2; 7 bases are a match to TRBD1. This CDR3 has 15 residues. Germline V gives CDR1 LNHDA, CDR2 SQIVND (reference sequence). J lost 5 bases, V lost 3 bases, and 9 bases had no gene match. In DNA, the CDR3 is TGTGCCAGTAGTATGGGGAAGGGGGCTCTTTATGGCTACACCTTC. It specifies CASSMGKGALYGYTF.

The rearrangement joins TRBV19 to TRBJ1-1, with 8 bases matching TRBD1. The junction had 1 base not matched to a gene; V was cut back by 9 bases and J by 1 base. CDR1 and CDR2 from the germline V gene are LNHDA and SQIVND (reference sequence). The CDR3 has 12 residues. CDR3 region: CASGQGNTEAFF. In DNA form, the CDR3 reads TGTGCCAGCGGACAGGGGAACACTGAAGCTTTCTTT.

The chain joins TRBV10-2 to TRBJ2-5; D might be TRBD2 (5 bases). Germline assignment: CDR1 WSHSY and CDR2 SAAADI. Trimming cost V 3 bases and J 5 bases, with 13 bases left between them. The CDR3 extends over 14 amino acids. The CDR3 reads CASSDTSSVETQYF. The DNA of the CDR3 is TGCGCCAGCAGTGACACTAGTAGTGTGGAGACCCAGTACTTC.